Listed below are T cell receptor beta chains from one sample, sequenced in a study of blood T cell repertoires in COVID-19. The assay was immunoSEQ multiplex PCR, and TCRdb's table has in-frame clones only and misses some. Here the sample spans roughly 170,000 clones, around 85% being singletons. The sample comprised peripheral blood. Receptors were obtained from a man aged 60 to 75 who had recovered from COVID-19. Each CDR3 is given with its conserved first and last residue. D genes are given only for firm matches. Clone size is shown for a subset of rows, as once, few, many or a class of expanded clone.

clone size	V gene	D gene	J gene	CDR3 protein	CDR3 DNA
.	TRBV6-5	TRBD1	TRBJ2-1	CASSYSNRGPYNEQFF	TGTGCCAGCAGTTACTCGAACAGGGGGCCGTACAATGAGCAGTTCTTC
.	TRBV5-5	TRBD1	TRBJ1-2	CASSFDRQGVGGYTF	TGTGCCAGCAGCTTTGATCGACAGGGGGTGGGTGGCTACACCTTC
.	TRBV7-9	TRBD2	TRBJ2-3	CASSSLAGGHTDTQYF	TGTGCCAGCAGCTCCCTGGCGGGGGGGCACACAGATACGCAGTATTTT
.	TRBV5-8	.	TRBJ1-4	CASRGVQENEKLFF	TGTGCCAGCAGAGGAGTACAGGAGAATGAAAAACTGTTTTTT
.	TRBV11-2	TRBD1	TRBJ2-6	CASSLGRQGAGANVLTF	TGTGCCAGCAGCTTAGGGCGACAGGGGGCTGGGGCCAACGTCCTGACTTTC
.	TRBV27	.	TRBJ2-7	CASSFTGSRYEQYF	TGTGCCAGCAGTTTCACAGGGTCCCGCTACGAGCAGTACTTC
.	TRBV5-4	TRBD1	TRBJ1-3	CASSLGADRAGNTIYF	TGTGCCAGCAGCTTAGGGGCGGACAGGGCTGGAAACACCATATATTTT
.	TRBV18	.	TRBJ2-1	CASSPSQNEQFF	TGTGCCAGCTCACCGTCCCAAAATGAGCAGTTCTTC
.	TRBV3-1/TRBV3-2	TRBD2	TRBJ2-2	CASSQGEGGDTGELFF	TGTGCCAGCAGCCAAGGGGAGGGCGGGGACACCGGGGAGCTGTTTTTT
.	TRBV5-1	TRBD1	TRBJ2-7	CASSSTGQGSSYEQYF	TGCGCCAGCAGCTCGACCGGACAGGGGAGCTCCTACGAGCAGTACTTC
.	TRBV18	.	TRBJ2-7	CASSPQGIAYEQYF	TGTGCCAGCTCACCCCAGGGAATTGCCTACGAGCAGTACTTC
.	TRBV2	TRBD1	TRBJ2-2	CASSTGGRELFF	TGTGCCAGCAGTACAGGGGGCCGGGAGCTGTTTTTT
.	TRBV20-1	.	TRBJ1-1	CSARAAEAFF	TGCAGTGCTAGAGCGGCTGAAGCTTTCTTT
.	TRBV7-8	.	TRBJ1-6	CASSPRGGNASPLHF	TGTGCCAGCAGCCCCCGGGGAGGGAATGCTTCACCCCTCCACTTT
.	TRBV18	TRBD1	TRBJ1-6	CASSPDRGRTSYNSPLHF	TGTGCCAGCTCACCGGACAGGGGCCGAACATCTTATAATTCACCCCTCCACTTT
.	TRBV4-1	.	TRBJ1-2	CASSQDISGRAGKDYTF	TGCGCCAGCAGCCAAGATATAAGTGGGCGCGCAGGGAAGGACTACACCTTC
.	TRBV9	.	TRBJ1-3	CASSFRDKGYTIYF	TGTGCCAGCAGCTTCCGGGATAAGGGCTACACCATATATTTT
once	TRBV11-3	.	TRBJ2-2	CASSIGGRLPGELFF	TGTGCCAGCAGCATAGGAGGTAGACTTCCCGGGGAGCTGTTTTTT
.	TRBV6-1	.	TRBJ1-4	CASSERGGREKLFF	TGTGCCAGCAGTGAAAGAGGGGGTCGGGAAAAACTGTTTTTT
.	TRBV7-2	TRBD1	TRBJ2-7	CASSLQGQGFYEQYF	TGTGCCAGCAGCCTTCAGGGACAGGGTTTCTACGAGCAGTACTTC
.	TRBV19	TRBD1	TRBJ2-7	CASSIGPTGEAYEQYF	TGTGCCAGTAGTATAGGGCCAACAGGGGAAGCCTACGAGCAGTACTTC
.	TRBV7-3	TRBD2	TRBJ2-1	CASSLIGTSSQNEQFF	TGTGCCAGCAGCTTAATAGGGACTAGCAGTCAGAATGAGCAGTTCTTC
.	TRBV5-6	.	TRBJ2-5	CASSLAGVETQYF	TGTGCCAGCAGCTTGGCCGGAGTGGAGACCCAGTACTTC
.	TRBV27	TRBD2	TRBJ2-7	CASALAGAKYEQYF	TGTGCCAGTGCTCTAGCGGGGGCGAAATACGAGCAGTACTTC
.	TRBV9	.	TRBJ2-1	CASSVDGVPYNEQFF	TGTGCCAGCAGCGTAGACGGGGTTCCCTACAATGAGCAGTTCTTC
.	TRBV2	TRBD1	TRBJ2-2	CASRGQGWKNTGELFF	TGTGCCAGCAGAGGACAGGGATGGAAGAACACCGGGGAGCTGTTTTTT
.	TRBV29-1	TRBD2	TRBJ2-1	CSVEGTSDTPYNEQFF	TGCAGCGTTGAGGGGACTAGCGATACACCCTACAATGAGCAGTTCTTC
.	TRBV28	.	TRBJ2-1	CASRPTGNVRNEQFF	TGTGCCAGCAGGCCTACAGGGAATGTTAGGAATGAGCAGTTCTTC
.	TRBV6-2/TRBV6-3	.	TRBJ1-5	CASSRDSYNQPQHF	TGTGCCAGCAGTCGCGACAGCTACAATCAGCCCCAGCATTTT
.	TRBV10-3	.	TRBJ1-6	CAIKGGDSPLHF	TGTGCCATCAAGGGGGGGGATTCACCCCTCCACTTT
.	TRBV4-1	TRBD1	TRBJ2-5	CASSQSGTGGFETQYF	TGCGCCAGCAGCCAATCGGGGACAGGGGGATTTGAGACCCAGTACTTC